The 22 T cell receptor beta chains in this list originate from one sample, sequenced in a study of blood T cell repertoires in COVID-19. The protocol was immunoSEQ multiplex PCR, while the TCRdb copy is restricted to in-frame clones and leaves out a portion. The table has roughly 450,000 clones, around 91% seen once. Sequencing was performed on PBMCs or T cells enriched from blood (not recorded which). The receptor set was obtained from a man between 18 and 29 years old who had recovered from COVID-19.

This clone was detected only once. V and J are TRBV6-5 and TRBJ1-1, with 8 bases fitting TRBD1. Unmatched junction bases numbered 9, after V lost 9 bases and J lost 3 bases. CDR1 is MNHEY, CDR2 SVGAGI, per germline. The CDR3 has 14 residues. CDR3 DNA: TGTGCCAGTGTGACAGGGGATTTGGACACTGAAGCTTTCTTT. It is translated as CASVTGDLDTEAFF.

V and J are TRBV7-3 and TRBJ1-2, with D tentatively TRBD1 (5 bases). The CDR3 loop spans 14 amino acids. Trimming left V 5 bases short and J 5 bases short, with 15 bases between. CDR1 and CDR2 (germline): SGHTA, FQGTGA. CDR3 region: CASSPEMPGYGYTF. CDR3 sequence (DNA): TGTGCCAGCAGCCCAGAGATGCCAGGGTATGGCTACACCTTC.

This clone appeared a single time. The chain employs TRBV3-1 (or the pseudogene TRBV3-2) and TRBJ2-1; TRBD2 aligns across 8 bases. The germline V gene encodes CDR1 LGHDT and CDR2 YNNKEL (reference sequence). The CDR3 covers 15 residues. V shed 8 bases, J shed 6 bases, and the junction held 12 bases outside the gene matches. This CDR3 is CASAGSGRVRNEQFF. The DNA for the CDR3 is TGTGCCAGCGCGGGAAGCGGGAGAGTACGCAATGAGCAGTTCTTC.

The chain has TRBV9 and TRBJ2-3, with 8 bases identical to TRBD2. This CDR3 comprises 14 residues. The germline gives CDR1 SGDLS, CDR2 YYNGEE. V lost 2 bases and J lost 2; bases outside the gene matches: 1. The CDR3 nucleotides read TGTGCCAGCAGCGTTAGCGGGGCCACAGATACGCAGTATTTT. Its translation is CASSVSGATDTQYF.

V is TRBV7-9 and J is TRBJ2-1, with TRBD2 as a possible D gene (6 bases). Trimming shortened V by 4 bases and J by 2 bases, and 15 bases separated the two germline ends. CDR3 size: 16 residues. The V gene's germline CDR1 is SEHNR and CDR2 FQNEAQ (reference sequence). Here the CDR3 reads CASSSRGSGTYNEQFF. The CDR3 DNA follows: TGTGCCAGCAGCTCCCGTGGTAGCGGTACCTACAATGAGCAGTTCTTC.

The rearrangement uses TRBV28 and TRBJ2-3; D is possibly TRBD2 (5 bases). CDR1 is MDHEN, CDR2 SYDVKM, per germline. The CDR3 totals 15 residues. Trimming stripped 1 base from V and 3 bases from J, with 11 bases between. This CDR3 is CASSLFSAPTDTQYF. In DNA, the CDR3 is TGTGCCAGCAGTTTATTTAGCGCGCCAACAGATACGCAGTATTTT. Full variable domain (rest looked up from reference TRBV28 and TRBJ2-3): DVKVTQSSRYLVKRTGEKVFLECVQDMDHENMFWYRQDPGLGLRLIYFSYDVKMKEKGDIPEGYSVSREKKERFSLILESASTNQTSMYLCASSLFSAPTDTQYFGPGTRLTVL.

This clone was recorded once. The rearrangement uses TRBV6-5 and TRBJ1-1, with 7 bases fitting TRBD1. Germline CDR1 and CDR2: MNHEY and SVGAGI. The CDR3 length is 13 residues. J gave up 6 bases and V 5 bases, and 6 bases lay outside the gene matches. The CDR3 sequence: CASSRGGEAEAFF. The CDR3 bases are TGTGCCAGCAGTCGAGGGGGCGAGGCTGAAGCTTTCTTT.

The chain links TRBV7-9 to TRBJ2-7; D is undetermined. The V and J ends lost 1 base and 7 bases respectively, with 8 bases between them. This CDR3 spans 12 amino acids. The germline CDR1 and CDR2 sequences are SEHNR and FQNEAQ (reference sequence). CDR3 coding DNA: TGTGCCAGCAGCTTAGGGTCCGGGGAGCAGTACTTC. Amino acids: CASSLGSGEQYF.

Only one count was recorded for this clone. The V call is TRBV10-3, the J call TRBJ1-5, with D perhaps matching TRBD1 (6 bases). Germline values: CDR1 ENHRY, CDR2 SYGVKD. V lost 3 bases, J lost 7 bases, and 13 bases lay in between. This CDR3 is built from 14 residues. This CDR3 reads CAISENREEQPQHF. As DNA, the CDR3 is TGTGCCATCAGTGAAAACAGGGAAGAACAGCCCCAGCATTTT.

The chain links TRBV28 to TRBJ2-2; 15 bases are shared with TRBD2. V lost 2 bases to trimming and J lost 6 bases; unmatched junction nucleotides: 1. Germline CDR1 reads MDHEN; CDR2 reads SYDVKM. CDR3 length equals 16 residues. The CDR3 region is CASSLGLAGGPGELFF. CDR3 DNA: TGTGCCAGCAGTTTAGGACTAGCGGGAGGGCCCGGGGAGCTGTTTTTT.

The chain employs TRBV10-3 and TRBJ2-3, with 10 bases that match TRBD2. The CDR3 consists of 18 residues. The V segment lost 2 bases and the J segment 0 bases; nucleotides outside the gene matches: 8. In germline, CDR1 is ENHRY, CDR2 SYGVKD. The CDR3 protein is CAISERLAGERSTDTQYF. The CDR3 DNA is TGTGCCATCAGTGAGCGTCTAGCGGGAGAAAGAAGCACAGATACGCAGTATTTT.

The genes are TRBV7-9 and TRBJ1-4; 9 nucleotides line up with TRBD1. Germline values: CDR1 SEHNR, CDR2 FQNEAQ (reference sequence). The CDR3 length is 14 residues. V dropped 3 bases and J dropped 10; count of bases not matched to a gene: 6. CDR3 in amino acids: CASSFRDRVGKLFF. The CDR3 coding sequence is TGTGCCAGCAGCTTCCGGGACAGGGTCGGAAAACTGTTTTTT.

The chain combines TRBV19 with TRBJ1-5, with D uncertain. The CDR3 totals 13 residues. Germline assignment: CDR1 LNHDA and CDR2 SQIVND (reference sequence). V was cut by 4 bases and J by 2 bases, with 6 bases left in between. This CDR3 is CASSRSGNQPQHF. In DNA form, the CDR3 reads TGTGCCAGTAGTAGGAGCGGCAATCAGCCCCAGCATTTT.

The chain carries TRBV3-1 (or the pseudogene TRBV3-2) and TRBJ1-5, with D unclear. Germline V lookup: CDR1 LGHDT, CDR2 YNNKEL (reference sequence). The CDR3 is made up of 14 amino acids. Trimming took off 1 base at V and 7 bases at J, with 11 bases between the two ends. As DNA, the CDR3 is TGTGCCAGCAGCCAAGGAGGGTTTGGACAGCCCCAGCATTTT. It codes for CASSQGGFGQPQHF.

The V and J genes are TRBV18 and TRBJ2-6, with D perhaps matching TRBD2 (6 bases). Germline CDR1 reads KGHSH; CDR2 reads LQKENI. Trimming took off 3 bases at V and 0 bases at J, with 6 bases between the two ends. The CDR3 consists of 15 residues. The CDR3 coding sequence is TGTGCCAGCTCACCCGGGGGCTCTGGGGCCAACGTCCTGACTTTC. Amino acids: CASSPGGSGANVLTF.

The rearrangement joins TRBV2 to TRBJ1-5, with 9 bases lining up with TRBD1. Per germline, CDR1 SNHLY and CDR2 FYNNEI. The CDR3 is made up of 14 amino acids. Trimming at V came to 6 bases and at J to 7 bases, leaving 7 bases not matched to a gene. The CDR3: CASRAGTGIQPQHF. CDR3 coding DNA: TGTGCCAGCAGGGCCGGGACAGGGATACAGCCCCAGCATTTT.

The chain couples TRBV11-2 to TRBJ1-4, with a tentative D call TRBD1 (6 bases). Germline V CDR1 and CDR2: SGHAT, FQNNGV. Trimming left V 4 bases short and J 4 bases short, with 10 bases between. CDR3 length: 14 residues. CDR3 in amino acids: CASSYEGDNEKLFF. In nucleotides, the CDR3 is TGTGCCAGCAGCTATGAGGGGGATAATGAAAAACTGTTTTTT. The full variable domain, rest sourced from reference TRBV11-2 and TRBJ1-4, is EAGVAQSPRYKIIEKRQSVAFWCNPISGHATLYWYQQILGQGPKLLIQFQNNGVVDDSQLPKDRFSAERLKGVDSTLKIQPAKLEDSAVYLCASSYEGDNEKLFFGSGTQLSVL.

V is TRBV27 and J is TRBJ2-6; maybe TRBD1 (5 bases). CDR1 MNHEY and CDR2 SMNVEV come from the germline V gene (reference sequence). The CDR3 loop spans 18 amino acids. Trimming removed 1 base from V and 0 bases from J, with 13 bases in between. The DNA of the CDR3 is TGTGCCAGCAGTTTATGGTTCGGACAAATCTCTGGGGCCAACGTCCTGACTTTC. Residues: CASSLWFGQISGANVLTF.

V gene TRBV19 combines with J gene TRBJ1-2; D perhaps matches TRBD1 (6 bases). The CDR3 contains 14 residues. V gave up 8 bases and J gave up 8 bases, with 21 bases separating them. CDR1 LNHDA and CDR2 SQIVND come from the germline V gene (reference sequence). The CDR3 reads CASRDFGQREGYTF. Here the CDR3 DNA reads TGTGCCAGTCGTGATTTCGGACAGCGGGAAGGCTACACCTTC.

The chain uses TRBV5-6 and TRBJ1-1; TRBD1 is a possible D gene (5 bases). V shed 0 bases and J shed 2 bases, with 11 bases lying between them. The CDR3 is 15 residues long. Germline values: CDR1 SGHDT, CDR2 YYEEEE. CDR3 nucleotides: TGTGCCAGCAGCTTGGGGGGCCCGAGTAACACTGAAGCTTTCTTT. It specifies CASSLGGPSNTEAFF.

This rearrangement joins TRBV28 to TRBJ2-7, with D perhaps matching TRBD2 (5 bases). Trimming took off 6 bases at V and 2 bases at J, with 17 bases between the two ends. CDR3 size: 15 residues. CDR1 and CDR2 from the germline V gene are MDHEN and SYDVKM. The CDR3 nucleotides are TGTGCCAGCAGCGGGGATTTGAAAAGCCCCTACGAGCAGTACTTC. The encoded protein is CASSGDLKSPYEQYF.

This chain uses TRBV18 with TRBJ1-6; D might be TRBD1 (5 bases). CDR3 length: 15 residues. Germline CDR1 is KGHSH and CDR2 is LQKENI. V lost 1 base, J lost 8 bases, and 12 bases lay in between. This CDR3 is CASSPLNQGDSPLHF. In nucleotides, the CDR3 is TGTGCCAGCTCACCACTTAACCAGGGCGATTCACCCCTCCACTTT. Drawing the rest from reference TRBV18 and TRBJ1-6, the complete variable domain is NAGVMQNPRHLVRRRGQEARLRCSPMKGHSHVYWYRQLPEEGLKFMVYLQKENIIDESGMPKERFSAEFPKEGPSILRIQQVVRGDSAAYFCASSPLNQGDSPLHFGNGTRLTVT.